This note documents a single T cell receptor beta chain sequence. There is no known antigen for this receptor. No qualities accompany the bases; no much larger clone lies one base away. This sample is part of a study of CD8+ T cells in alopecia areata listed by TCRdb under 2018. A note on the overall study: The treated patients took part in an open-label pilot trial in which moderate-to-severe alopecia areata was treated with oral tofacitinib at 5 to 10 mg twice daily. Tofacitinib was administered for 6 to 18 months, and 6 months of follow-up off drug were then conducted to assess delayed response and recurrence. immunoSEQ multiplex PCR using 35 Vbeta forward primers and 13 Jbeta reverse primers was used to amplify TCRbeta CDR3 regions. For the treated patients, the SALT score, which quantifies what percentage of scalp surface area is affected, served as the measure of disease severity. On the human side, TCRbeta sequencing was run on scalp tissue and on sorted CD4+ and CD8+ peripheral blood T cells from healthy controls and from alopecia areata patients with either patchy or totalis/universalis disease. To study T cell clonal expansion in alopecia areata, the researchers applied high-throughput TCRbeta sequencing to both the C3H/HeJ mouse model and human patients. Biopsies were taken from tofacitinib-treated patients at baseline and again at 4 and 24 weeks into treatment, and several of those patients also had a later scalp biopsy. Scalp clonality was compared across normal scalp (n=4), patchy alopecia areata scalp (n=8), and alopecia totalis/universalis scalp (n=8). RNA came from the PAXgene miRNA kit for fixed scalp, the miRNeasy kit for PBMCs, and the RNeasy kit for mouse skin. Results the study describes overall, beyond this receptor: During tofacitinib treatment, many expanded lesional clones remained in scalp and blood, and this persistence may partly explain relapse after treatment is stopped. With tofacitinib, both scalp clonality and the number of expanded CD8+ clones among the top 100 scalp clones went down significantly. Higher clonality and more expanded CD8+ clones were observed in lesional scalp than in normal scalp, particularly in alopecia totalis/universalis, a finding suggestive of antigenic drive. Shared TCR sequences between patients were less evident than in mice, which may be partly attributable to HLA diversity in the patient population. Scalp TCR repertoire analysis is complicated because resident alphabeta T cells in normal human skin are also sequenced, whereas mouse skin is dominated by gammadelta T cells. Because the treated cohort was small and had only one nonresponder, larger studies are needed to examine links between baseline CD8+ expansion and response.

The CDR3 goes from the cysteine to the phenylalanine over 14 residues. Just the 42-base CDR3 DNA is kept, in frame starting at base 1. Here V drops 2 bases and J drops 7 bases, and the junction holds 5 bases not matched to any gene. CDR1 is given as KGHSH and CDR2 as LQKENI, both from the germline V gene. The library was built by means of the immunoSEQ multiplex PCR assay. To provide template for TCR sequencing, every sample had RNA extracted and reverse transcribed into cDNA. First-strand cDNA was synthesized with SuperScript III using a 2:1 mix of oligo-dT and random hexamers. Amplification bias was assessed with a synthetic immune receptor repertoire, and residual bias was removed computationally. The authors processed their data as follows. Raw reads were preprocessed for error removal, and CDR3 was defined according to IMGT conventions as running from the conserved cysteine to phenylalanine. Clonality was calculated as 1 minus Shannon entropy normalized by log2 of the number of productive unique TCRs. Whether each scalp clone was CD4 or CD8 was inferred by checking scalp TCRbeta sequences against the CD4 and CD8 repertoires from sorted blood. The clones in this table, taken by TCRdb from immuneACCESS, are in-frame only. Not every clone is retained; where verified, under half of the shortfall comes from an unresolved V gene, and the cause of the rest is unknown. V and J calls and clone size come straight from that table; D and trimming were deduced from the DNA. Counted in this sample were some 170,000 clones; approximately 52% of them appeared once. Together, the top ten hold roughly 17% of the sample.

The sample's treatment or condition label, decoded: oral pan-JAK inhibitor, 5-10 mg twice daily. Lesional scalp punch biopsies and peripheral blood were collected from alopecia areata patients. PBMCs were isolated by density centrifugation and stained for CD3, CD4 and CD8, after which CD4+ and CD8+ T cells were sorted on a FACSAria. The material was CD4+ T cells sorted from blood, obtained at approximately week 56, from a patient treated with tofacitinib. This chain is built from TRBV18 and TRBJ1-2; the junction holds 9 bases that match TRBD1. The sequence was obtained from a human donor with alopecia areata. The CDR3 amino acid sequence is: CASSPMGQGAGYTF. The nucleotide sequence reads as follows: TGTGCCAGCTCACCAATGGGACAGGGTGCTGGCTACACCTTC.